Following are 2 T cell receptor beta chains from one sample sequenced in a study of cytomegalovirus exposure and HLA in healthy donors. Use of 60 Vbeta and 13 Jbeta primers characterized the PCR. Sequencing used immunoSEQ multiplex PCR; TCRdb keeps in-frame clones, though not all of them. The sample gives some 150,000 clones, 82% of which show up once; about 5.6% is in the top ten. The sequencing sample was made of PBMCs. The receptors derive from a man younger than 45 in good health and CMV-seropositive.

The chain is built from TRBV9 and TRBJ2-1; the D is unclear. The V end lost 0 bases, the J end lost 10 bases, and 14 bases lay between the germline ends. CDR3 size: 14 residues. Germline V gene data show CDR1 as SGDLS and CDR2 as YYNGEE. CDR3 loop: CASSVAAGSYEQFF. The CDR3 nucleotides are TGTGCCAGCAGCGTAGCAGCAGGATCCTACGAGCAGTTCTTC.

The rearrangement joins TRBV18 to TRBJ1-1, with 9 nucleotides matching TRBD1. Germline V gene data show CDR1 as KGHSH and CDR2 as LQKENI. V lost 4 bases, J lost 6 bases, and 9 bases stayed unmatched. The CDR3 extends over 15 amino acids. The chain's CDR3 is CASSLPGQGIAEAFF. CDR3 DNA: TGTGCCAGCTCACTACCTGGACAGGGGATCGCTGAAGCTTTCTTT.